This TCR beta chain was observed in a study of blood T cell repertoires in COVID-19. Between the trimmed V and J ends, which lost 6 bases and 4 bases, there was a span of 15 bases. The CDR3 contains 14 residues. Looked up from germline, CDR1 is MGHDK and CDR2 is SYGVNS. Cohort 3 donors counted as recovered after two negative PCRs, clearance, or resolved symptoms. Produced via immunoSEQ multiplex PCR; TCRdb's table is partial and in-frame only. Of some 380,000 clones in the sample, approximately 89% were seen once. The V and J genes are TRBV25-1 and TRBJ1-1; a possible D gene is TRBD1 (5 bases). This TCR came from a man aged 30-40 years who had recovered from COVID-19. Material for sequencing was PBMCs or T cells enriched from blood (not recorded which). CDR3 in DNA: TGTGCCAGCAGCTCCTCGTTAGGGGTCACTGAAGCTTTCTTT. It codes for CASSSSLGVTEAFF.